This T cell receptor beta chain was sequenced during a study of T cell repertoires in cytomegalovirus infection. Study-wide context: A matching HLA type, together with CMV infection, was signaled by public TCR beta signatures.

Study conclusions and caveats: HLA-C-restricted CMV clonotypes gave the most frequent clonotype in two of eight donors. Carriage of CMV together with the relevant HLA was identifiable through cumulative public TCR beta family frequency.

Using its own MiXCR run on the reads, TCRdb lists one record per CDR3 protein. This sample has about 300,000 distinct CDR3 sequences, with roughly 9.3% found just once. This clonotype has at least ten counts. Its antigen remains unknown. Sequencing used PBMCs. The receptor's source is a human donor in good health (CMV status not recorded). Some clones in this sample may be carry-over from other donors' samples.

DNA of the CDR3: TGCAGTGCTAGGGATGCTCTGGGACGCAACTATGGCTACACCTTC. It codes for CSARDALGRNYGYTF. The rearrangement links TRBV20-1 to TRBJ1-2; D perhaps matches TRBD1 (5 bases). Per germline, CDR1 DFQATT and CDR2 SNEGSKA (reference sequence). This CDR3 contains 15 residues. Trimming took off 3 bases at V and 2 bases at J, with 16 bases between the two ends.